This T cell receptor beta chain came from a study of blood T cells in healthy people across ages. Around 10 milliliters of peripheral blood were drawn from each donor. The CDR3 is 13 amino acids. Trimming took off 5 bases at V and 2 bases at J, with 9 bases between the two ends. Sample-barcoded 5' priming and a J-beta primer mix drove a second PCR of roughly 6 to 12 cycles. TCRdb independently ran MiXCR on the 5' RACE reads; one entry per CDR3 protein. The table shows 1 million to 1.2 million distinct CDR3 sequences, with 30% to 40% occurring only once. This clonotype showed up just a few times. The receptor comes from a young man in good health. Sequencing was performed on blood. This rearrangement joins TRBV12-3 or TRBV12-4 to TRBJ2-5; no clear D gene. Here the CDR3 DNA reads TGTGCCAGCAGTCGCCCCCCTCAAGAGACCCAGTACTTC. Protein sequence: CASSRPPQETQYF.